Given below is one TCR beta chain in context. Its antigen is unidentified. The data were taken from a study of T cell responses to AZD1222 COVID-19 vaccine. Broader study findings: Sampling captured repertoires only after the peak T cell response. The reported proportion of spike-specific TCRs targeting unmutated variant regions was nearly half. Spike was spanned by vaccine-associated CD4 TCRs, with dominance at 160-218 and 743-854.

Produced via immunoSEQ multiplex PCR; TCRdb's table is partial and in-frame only. The table has about 70,000 clones, around 85% seen once. The source is an adult in good health. The sequencing here drew on peripheral blood, taken on day 0 of AZD1222 vaccination.

CDR3 region: CASSPTGPEGVKLFF. For the CDR3, the DNA is TGTGCCAGCAGTCCCACGGGACCTGAGGGGGTGAAACTGTTTTTT. This rearrangement joins TRBV6-5 to TRBJ1-4; D perhaps matches TRBD1 (6 bases). The ends were cut back, 5 bases at V and 11 bases at J, with 21 bases in the middle. The length of the CDR3 is 15 residues. Looked up from germline, CDR1 is MNHEY and CDR2 is SVGAGI.